This is a list of T cell receptor beta chains from one sample in a study of identical twins. TCRdb re-called the 5' RACE reads through MiXCR, storing one row per CDR3 protein. The sample has some 270,000 distinct CDR3 sequences; roughly 8.7% are singletons. These data were also filed under a second study, of yellow fever vaccine responses in identical twins.

The sample taken for sequencing was CD8+ T cells sorted from blood. All receptors come from a woman aged 18-30 years in good health. The CDR3 runs from the conserved cysteine through the conserved F or W. The D gene is left open where the match is weak. The listing skips clone size in some rows; elsewhere it reads once, few, many or a size class.

V gene,clone size,D gene,J gene,CDR3 DNA,CDR3 protein
TRBV7-9,many,-,TRBJ1-1,TGTGCCAGCAGCTTAGGCCAGACTGGGGGGAACACTGAAGCTTTCTTT,CASSLGQTGGNTEAFF
TRBV6-1,-,TRBD1,TRBJ2-7,TGTGCCAGCAGTCCCAGACAGGGGCCCTTCTACGAGCAGTACTTC,CASSPRQGPFYEQYF
TRBV7-9,few,TRBD1,TRBJ2-5,TGTGCCAGCAGCTCGCATCGGGACAGCCTCATCGTGGAGACCCAGTACTTC,CASSSHRDSLIVETQYF
TRBV7-9,-,-,TRBJ2-5,TGTGCCAGCAGCCCCAGACTACAAGAGACCCAGTACTTC,CASSPRLQETQYF
TRBV3-1,many,-,TRBJ1-1,TGTGCCAGCAGCCAAGATTGGCGGGGATCGAACACTGAAGCTTTCTTT,CASSQDWRGSNTEAFF
TRBV7-9,few,-,TRBJ2-3,TGTGCCAGCATTGGGCGGGGACGCACAGATACGCAGTATTTT,CASIGRGRTDTQYF
TRBV7-9,few,-,TRBJ2-7,TGTGCCAGCAGGTCCTTTAGGGACGAGCAGTACTTC,CASRSFRDEQYF
TRBV28,many,-,TRBJ2-1,TGTGCCAGCAGTTTTATGTCCCTGAGTAACAATGAGCAGTTCTTC,CASSFMSLSNNEQFF
TRBV2,-,-,TRBJ1-2,TGTGCCAGAGGGACACTAATATCCTATGGCTACACCTTC,CARGTLISYGYTF
TRBV6-1,many,TRBD1,TRBJ2-1,TGTGCAGCAGCTTTTAGTTCACGGGACAGGAAAGACAATGAGCAGTTCTTC,CAAAFSSRDRKDNEQFF